These T cell receptor beta chains were read from a single sample in a study of tumor-infiltrating lymphocytes in primary liver carcinoma. TCRdb redid the calling of the multiplex PCR reads with MiXCR, one entry per CDR3 protein. The sample shows around 120,000 distinct CDR3 sequences, roughly 70% of them seen only once. Material: tumor-adjacent normal liver tissue. The receptor set was obtained from a woman between 55 and 75 years old with primary liver carcinoma and hepatitis B virus infection. CDR3s leave out the opening cysteine and the closing phenylalanine or tryptophan. Part of the rows lack a size; the others show once, few, many or a class for expanded clones.

TRBV5-1	TRBJ2-1	medium-sized	ASSLDGSSYNEQF
TRBV29-1	TRBJ2-1	NA	SVEDIGRGIEQF
TRBV28	TRBJ2-3	few	ASSEREGGTDTQY
TRBV14	TRBJ1-2	NA	ASSPYEQGVDYGYT
TRBV7-8	TRBJ2-1	NA	ASSFGQVALRHNEQF
TRBV29-1	TRBJ1-5	once	SVAGQWMDQPQH
TRBV28	TRBJ2-1	few	ASSTPGTRYNEQF
TRBV11-2	TRBJ2-1	once	ASSLAFGTSVVYNEQS
TRBV6-1	TRBJ2-7	NA	ASSEAFRGYERY
TRBV12-3/TRBV12-4	TRBJ2-2	NA	ASSPPLAGSTGEPF
TRBV6-5	TRBJ2-3	NA	ASISQALTDMQY